The clone carrying this T cell receptor beta chain was counted only a few times. These data come from a study of blood T cell repertoires in COVID-19. TCRdb keeps only in-frame clones here, not all; method: immunoSEQ multiplex PCR. The table lists about 46,000 clones, around 83% of them singletons. The germline CDR1 and CDR2 sequences are MDHEN and SYDVKM. The V and J ends lost 5 bases and 4 bases, in that order; junction bases with no gene match: 14. The CDR3 length is 17 residues. The sequence came from a man aged 55 to 69 with acute or convalescent COVID-19. This chain links TRBV28 with TRBJ2-1, with 7 positions matching TRBD1. The sequenced material came from peripheral blood. CDR3 protein: CASSQLDRAVGYNEQFF. The CDR3 DNA is TGTGCCAGCAGTCAACTCGACAGGGCAGTCGGGTACAATGAGCAGTTCTTC.